The 22 T cell receptor beta chains presented below share a single source sample, sequenced in a study of blood T cells in healthy people across ages. Together with a sample-barcoded 5' primer, a J-beta primer mix was included in a second PCR lasting about 6 to 11 cycles. TCRdb itself ran the 5' RACE reads through MiXCR, one entry per CDR3 protein. The data show about 650,000 distinct CDR3 sequences, more than 45% seen once. Sequencing used blood. These receptors all stem from a woman aged 80 or older in good health.

The table lists this clonotype with a few counts. This chain connects TRBV5-1 to TRBJ2-5; a possible D gene is TRBD2 (5 bases). V lost 2 bases and J 3 bases, leaving 8 bases between the germline ends. This CDR3 has 13 amino acids. Germline CDR1 and CDR2: SGHRS and YFSETQ. In DNA form, the CDR3 reads TGCGCCAGCAGCTTATCGAGGGAAGAGACCCAGTACTTC. It specifies CASSLSREETQYF.

The V gene is TRBV20-1, the J gene TRBJ2-1; 9 nucleotides match TRBD2. In germline, CDR1 is DFQATT, CDR2 SNEGSKA (reference sequence). With V trimmed by 0 bases and J by 2 bases, 8 bases remained unmatched. The CDR3 has 17 residues. CDR3 loop: CSARDPESGGPYNEQFF. The DNA of the CDR3 is TGCAGTGCTAGAGATCCGGAAAGCGGGGGGCCCTACAATGAGCAGTTCTTC.

CDR3 sequence: CASSLRTERAEQFF. Written as DNA, the CDR3 is TGCGCCAGCAGCTTGCGGACCGAAAGGGCTGAGCAGTTCTTC. J is TRBJ2-1 and V is TRBV5-1; D unresolved. Germline V CDR1 and CDR2: SGHRS, YFSETQ. The ends were cut back, 1 base at V and 9 bases at J, with 14 bases in the middle. CDR3 length equals 14 residues. Drawing the rest from reference TRBV5-1 and TRBJ2-1, the complete variable domain is KAGVTQTPRYLIKTRGQQVTLSCSPISGHRSVSWYQQTPGQGLQFLFEYFSETQRNKGNFPGRFSGRQFSNSRSEMNVSTLELGDSALYLCASSLRTERAEQFFGPGTRLTVL.

The gene calls are TRBV28 and TRBJ2-5; D not resolved. Deletions cut 7 bases from V and 3 bases from J, with 18 bases between. Germline V gene lookup returns CDR1 MDHEN and CDR2 SYDVKM. This CDR3 has 15 residues. Here the CDR3 reads CASNLVGAVEETQYF. The CDR3 DNA sequence: TGTGCCAGCAACCTGGTGGGTGCCGTCGAAGAGACCCAGTACTTC.

The rearrangement links TRBV7-6 to TRBJ2-2, with TRBD1 matching 7 bases. CDR1 SGHVS and CDR2 FNYEAQ come from the germline V gene. This CDR3 spans 16 amino acids. V shed 1 base, J shed 6 bases, and the junction held 8 bases outside the gene matches. CDR3: CASSLVGGQAPGELFF. The CDR3 DNA is TGTGCCAGCAGCTTAGTCGGAGGACAGGCCCCCGGGGAGCTGTTTTTT.

V and J are TRBV7-3 and TRBJ2-1; D gene ambiguous. This CDR3 contains 12 residues. V was shortened by 4 bases and J by 9 bases, with 10 bases between the two germline ends. Germline V gives CDR1 SGHTA, CDR2 FQGTGA. CDR3 protein: CASSYPLGEQFF. The DNA of the CDR3 is TGTGCCAGCAGCTACCCTCTCGGTGAGCAGTTCTTC.

This clonotype appeared many times. The chain has TRBV5-1 and TRBJ2-1; D gene unclear. The CDR3 extends over 11 amino acids. The germline V and J ends were trimmed by 6 bases and 4 bases, with 5 bases remaining between them. CDR1 is SGHRS and CDR2 is YFSETQ in the germline V gene. The CDR3 DNA is TGCGCCAGCAACATTTACAATGAGCAGTTCTTC. This codes for CASNIYNEQFF.

This clonotype was observed a handful of times. The chain's CDR3 is CASSPRENQPQHF. The DNA of the CDR3 is TGTGCCAGCAGTCCGCGCGAAAATCAGCCCCAGCATTTT. This rearrangement joins TRBV6-1 to TRBJ1-5; D is undetermined. The V end lost 5 bases, the J end lost 4 bases, and 9 bases lay between the germline ends. This CDR3 contains 13 residues. The V gene's germline CDR1 is MNHNS and CDR2 SASEGT.

The chain joins TRBV14 to TRBJ2-1, with 7 bases that match TRBD2. The junction had 9 bases not matched to a gene; V was cut back by 0 bases and J by 4 bases. Germline CDR1 is SGHDN and CDR2 is FVKESK. CDR3 length equals 17 residues. CDR3 coding DNA: TGTGCCAGCAGCCAAGATCCAGGGACTACTCCTTACAATGAGCAGTTCTTC. Encoded protein: CASSQDPGTTPYNEQFF.

V usage is TRBV12-3 or TRBV12-4 and J usage is TRBJ2-7; possible D gene TRBD2, 6 bases. The CDR3 runs 14 residues. Trimming removed 3 bases from V and 3 bases from J, with 12 bases in between. CDR3 amino acids: CASSFGGGNYEQYF. The CDR3, as DNA: TGTGCCAGCAGTTTCGGTGGAGGGAACTACGAGCAGTACTTC.

This chain's CDR3 is CASSLRGRGPFSYEQYF. The CDR3 bases are TGTGCCAGCAGTCTACGGGGGAGGGGGCCCTTCTCCTACGAGCAGTACTTC. The chain links TRBV28 to TRBJ2-7; perhaps D is TRBD1 or TRBD2 (7 bases each). In germline, CDR1 is MDHEN, CDR2 SYDVKM. V gave up 5 bases and J gave up 0 bases, with 20 bases separating them. The CDR3 extends over 17 amino acids.

Remarks on this clonotype: Being one base from a much bigger clone, this may be a read error. The genes are TRBV9 and TRBJ2-3; D gene ambiguous. Germline V CDR1 and CDR2: SGDLS, YYNGEE. This CDR3 has 14 residues. The CDR3: CACSVGPDTDTQYF. CDR3 nucleotide sequence: TGTGCCTGCAGCGTAGGACCTGACACAGATACGCAGTATTTT. Filled out from reference TRBV9 and TRBJ2-3, the complete variable domain reads DSGVTQTPKHLITATGQRVTLRCSPRSGDLSVYWYQQSLDQGLQFLIQYYNGEERAKGNILERFSAQQFPDLHSELNLSSLELGDSALYFCACSVGPDTDTQYFGPGTRLTVL.

V usage is TRBV4-1 and J usage is TRBJ1-2; 7 bases map to TRBD1. V shed 0 bases and J 6 bases; nucleotides not matched to a gene: 4. The germline V gene encodes CDR1 MGHRA and CDR2 YSYEKL. This CDR3 spans 14 amino acids. CDR3 region: CASSQDDDRDGYTF. The DNA for the CDR3 is TGCGCCAGCAGCCAAGACGATGACAGGGATGGCTACACCTTC.

The rearrangement links TRBV29-1 to TRBJ2-5; the D is unclear. This CDR3 has 12 residues. Trimming took off 4 bases at V and 2 bases at J, with 8 bases between the two ends. The germline V gene has CDR1 SQVTM and CDR2 ANQGSEA. CDR3 DNA sequence: TGCAGCGTTGGGGTCAGACAAGAGACCCAGTACTTC. Its protein is CSVGVRQETQYF.

This chain links TRBV7-9 with TRBJ2-5; the match to TRBD2 covers 11 bases. The CDR3 has 16 residues. Germline loops: CDR1 SEHNR, CDR2 FQNEAQ (reference sequence). V shed 9 bases and J 1 base; nucleotides not matched to a gene: 10. The CDR3 loop reads CASSVTSGGFQETQYF. CDR3 nucleotides: TGTGCCAGTAGCGTTACTAGCGGGGGATTCCAAGAGACCCAGTACTTC.

The J gene is TRBJ2-5, the V gene TRBV2; unclear D gene. The CDR3 loop spans 11 amino acids. Germline V lookup: CDR1 SNHLY, CDR2 FYNNEI. With 2 bases removed from V and 7 bases from J, the gap between germline ends came to 5 bases. The CDR3 sequence: CASSEPGTQYF. The CDR3 DNA follows: TGTGCCAGCAGTGAACCCGGGACCCAGTACTTC.

This chain links TRBV10-3 with TRBJ2-3; no definite D call. This CDR3 has 14 amino acids. Per germline, CDR1 ENHRY and CDR2 SYGVKD. This chain's CDR3 is CVTATQTSTDTQYF. CDR3 DNA sequence: TGTGTCACAGCGACACAGACTAGCACAGATACGCAGTATTTT.

The chain uses TRBV2 and TRBJ2-7; D ambiguous. This CDR3 is built from 14 residues. Germline assignment: CDR1 SNHLY and CDR2 FYNNEI. V was pared by 6 bases and J by 2 bases, with 14 bases between. In DNA, the CDR3 is TGTGCCAGCAGCACCAAACGGGCGACCTACGAGCAGTACTTC. Its protein is CASSTKRATYEQYF.

Many counts were recorded for this clonotype. This chain joins TRBV6-5 and TRBJ2-5; D uncertain. V dropped 8 bases and J dropped 2 bases, with 12 bases sitting between them. Per germline, CDR1 MNHEY and CDR2 SVGAGI. This CDR3 contains 13 residues. The CDR3 DNA reads TGTGCCAGCTGTGTGCGGCCACAAGAGACCCAGTACTTC. Translating gives CASCVRPQETQYF.

This rearrangement joins TRBV5-1 to TRBJ2-1; weak D call: TRBD1 (5 bases). Trimming took 7 bases from V and 1 from J, leaving 12 bases between them. Germline V gene lookup returns CDR1 SGHRS and CDR2 YFSETQ. The CDR3 contains 14 residues. This chain's CDR3 is CASFRTPSYNEQFF. The DNA for the CDR3 is TGCGCCAGCTTTCGGACACCTTCCTACAATGAGCAGTTCTTC.

This chain uses TRBV9 with TRBJ2-4, with TRBD2 matching 13 bases. The assigned J gene may be wrong: the sequence end matches TRBJ2-7 better. Germline assignment: CDR1 SGDLS and CDR2 YYNGEE. This CDR3 contains 15 residues. The CDR3 bases are TGTGCCAGCAGCGCCGGACTAGCGGGGGTTTACGAGCAGTACTTC. It is translated as CASSAGLAGVYEQYF.

Concerning this clonotype: Given a much more abundant clone one base away, this may be a read error. This rearrangement joins TRBV29-1 to TRBJ2-4; tentatively, D is TRBD1 (6 bases). Judging by the DNA end, TRBJ2-7 fits better; the J call may be wrong. Germline-derived CDR1 and CDR2 are SQVTM and ANQGSEA. The CDR3 consists of 13 residues. The CDR3 loop reads CSVPGPDSCEQYF. CDR3 coding DNA: TGCAGCGTCCCGGGACCGGACAGCTGCGAGCAGTACTTC.